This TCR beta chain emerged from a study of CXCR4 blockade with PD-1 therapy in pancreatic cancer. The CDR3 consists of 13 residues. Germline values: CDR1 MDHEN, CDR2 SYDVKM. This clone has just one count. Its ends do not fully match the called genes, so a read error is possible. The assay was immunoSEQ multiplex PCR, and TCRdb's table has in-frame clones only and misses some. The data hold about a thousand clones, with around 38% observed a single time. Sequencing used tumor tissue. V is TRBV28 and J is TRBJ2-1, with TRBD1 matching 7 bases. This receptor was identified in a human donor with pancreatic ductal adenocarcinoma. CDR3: CASSLSRGRGMLF. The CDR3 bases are TGTGCCAGCAGTTTGAGCAGGGGGAGAGGAATGCTCTTC. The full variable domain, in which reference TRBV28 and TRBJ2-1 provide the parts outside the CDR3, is DVKVTQSSRYLVKRTGEKVFLECVQDMDHENMFWYRQDPGLGLRLIYFSYDVKMKEKGDIPEGYSVSREKKERFSLILESASTNQTSMYLCASSLSRGRGMLFGPGTRLTVL.